Presented here are 10 T cell receptor beta chains from one specimen sequenced in a study of cytomegalovirus exposure and HLA in healthy donors. Primers for the PCR totalled 60 Vbeta and 13 Jbeta. The data were produced by immunoSEQ multiplex PCR, yet TCRdb's version contains in-frame clones alone and is incomplete. The ten most abundant clones cover about 2.2% of a sample with 100,000 to 150,000 clones. The material sequenced was PBMCs. Every receptor here comes from a man aged 35-49 years in good health and CMV-seronegative.

Points on this clone: The junction differs from germline at one of its ends, possibly a read error. The J gene is TRBJ1-2, the V gene TRBV7-2; no definite D call. Germline CDR1 and CDR2: SGHTA and FQGNSA. The CDR3 has 14 amino acids. The CDR3 DNA is TGTGCCAGCAGCTTAAGGAGGGAGGTGAATGGCCACACCTTC. As protein: CASSLRREVNGHTF.

The chain links TRBV6-1 to TRBJ2-5, with D possibly matching TRBD2 (5 bases). The length of the CDR3 is 15 residues. V dropped 2 bases and J dropped 5 bases, with 15 bases sitting between them. From germline, CDR1 is MNHNS and CDR2 SASEGT. The DNA for the CDR3 is TGTGCCAGCAGTGAATCCTTATCTAGCTGGGAGACCCAGTACTTC. Its translation is CASSESLSSWETQYF.

The rearrangement links TRBV10-3 to TRBJ2-3; 8 bases align to TRBD2. The CDR3 has 15 amino acids. The ends lost 7 bases at V and 0 bases at J; junction bases unmatched: 6. Germline lookup yields CDR1 ENHRY and CDR2 SYGVKD. The CDR3 nucleotides are TGTGCCATCACCCCATTAGCGGGAAGCACAGATACGCAGTATTTT. It codes for CAITPLAGSTDTQYF.

The CDR3 nucleotides read TGTGCCAGCAGCTTAGCGCTTTCCGGCTCCTACGAGCAGTACTTC. Translation gives CASSLALSGSYEQYF. This chain uses TRBV7-9 with TRBJ2-7; D gene unclear. This CDR3 has 15 amino acids. Trimming removed 0 bases at V and 0 bases at J, with 9 bases between. Germline V lookup: CDR1 SEHNR, CDR2 FQNEAQ (reference sequence).

V gene TRBV9 combines with J gene TRBJ2-7; D perhaps matches TRBD1 (6 bases). This CDR3 has 15 residues. V was trimmed by 4 bases and J by 3 bases, leaving 17 bases between them. Germline V gene sequence: CDR1 SGDLS, CDR2 YYNGEE. The CDR3: CASSSTGTTLYEQYF. Written as DNA, the CDR3 is TGTGCCAGCAGCTCCACCGGGACAACCCTCTACGAGCAGTACTTC.

This chain connects TRBV25-1 to TRBJ1-3; 7 positions match TRBD1. The CDR3 extends over 13 amino acids. CDR1 is MGHDK, CDR2 SYGVNS, per germline. V shed 9 bases, J shed 6 bases, and the junction held 8 bases outside the gene matches. CDR3 loop: CASANRGANTIYF. As DNA, the CDR3 is TGTGCCAGTGCAAACAGGGGTGCAAACACCATATATTTT.

The chain carries TRBV11-1 and TRBJ2-7, with 8 bases lining up with TRBD2. Germline loops: CDR1 SGHAT, CDR2 FQDESV (reference sequence). The CDR3 loop spans 16 amino acids. Germline trimming cut 4 bases from V and 3 bases from J; bases unmatched to any gene: 11. CDR3 in amino acids: CASSSAGGGSGYEQYF. Written as DNA, the CDR3 is TGTGCCAGCAGCTCCGCGGGGGGCGGTTCGGGCTACGAGCAGTACTTC.

The gene calls are TRBV4-3 and TRBJ1-5; no clear D gene. Trimming removed 0 bases at V and 0 bases at J, with 6 bases between. Per the germline V gene, CDR1 is LGHNA and CDR2 is YSLEER. The length of the CDR3 is 15 residues. In nucleotides, the CDR3 is TGCGCCAGCAGCCAAGACAGGTATAGCAATCAGCCCCAGCATTTT. Amino acid sequence: CASSQDRYSNQPQHF.

The chain has TRBV11-2 and TRBJ2-1; the D gene is possibly TRBD2 (6 bases). The CDR3 extends over 18 amino acids. Trimming stripped 4 bases from V and 0 bases from J, with 19 bases between. Per the germline V gene, CDR1 is SGHAT and CDR2 is FQNNGV. The CDR3 nucleotides are TGTGCCAGCAGCTCCGCTCCCTCTCGGACTAACTCCTACAATGAGCAGTTCTTC. Amino acids: CASSSAPSRTNSYNEQFF.

The chain couples TRBV6-1 to TRBJ2-1; TRBD1 is a possible D gene (5 bases). The V end was cut by 10 bases, the J end by 0 bases, with 10 bases between. The CDR3 covers 13 residues. The germline gives CDR1 MNHNS, CDR2 SASEGT. The CDR3 DNA follows: TGTGCCACGCGGACAAGCTCCTACAATGAGCAGTTCTTC. Translated, it gives CATRTSSYNEQFF.